Sequencing of this T cell receptor beta chain was carried out in a study of blood T cell repertoires in COVID-19. Generated by immunoSEQ multiplex PCR, the TCRdb table keeps only in-frame clones and is missing some. This table holds roughly 250,000 clones, about 90% found once. This CDR3 has 15 residues. CDR1 is KGHDR, CDR2 SFDVKD, per germline. Trimming removed 4 bases from V and 3 bases from J, with 14 bases in between. The chain recombines TRBV24-1 with TRBJ1-1; D not resolved. The sequence was collected from a woman aged 50 to 60 with acute or convalescent COVID-19. Sample: peripheral blood. The CDR3: CATSEGSVTDTEAFF. CDR3 coding DNA: TGTGCCACCAGTGAAGGATCCGTTACAGACACTGAAGCTTTCTTT.